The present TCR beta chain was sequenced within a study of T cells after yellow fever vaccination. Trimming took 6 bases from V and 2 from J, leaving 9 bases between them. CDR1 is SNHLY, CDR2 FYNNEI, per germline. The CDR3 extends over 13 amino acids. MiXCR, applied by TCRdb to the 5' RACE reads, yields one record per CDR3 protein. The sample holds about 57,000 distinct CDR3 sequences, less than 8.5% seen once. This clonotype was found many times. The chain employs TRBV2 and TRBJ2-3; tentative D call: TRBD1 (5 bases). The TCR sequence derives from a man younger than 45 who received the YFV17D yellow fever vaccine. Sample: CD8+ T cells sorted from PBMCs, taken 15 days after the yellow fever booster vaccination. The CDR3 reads CASRTDNTDTQYF. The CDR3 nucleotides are TGTGCCAGCAGGACAGATAACACAGATACGCAGTATTTT. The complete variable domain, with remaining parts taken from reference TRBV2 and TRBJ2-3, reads EPEVTQTPSHQVTQMGQEVILRCVPISNHLYFYWYRQILGQKVEFLVSFYNNEISEKSEIFDDQFSVERPDGSNFTLKIRSTKLEDSAMYFCASRTDNTDTQYFGPGTRLTVL.